The 21 T cell receptor beta chains given below trace back to one sample, sequenced in a study of T-cell memory formation after mild COVID-19. Each CDR3 protein gets one entry after TCRdb re-called the 5' RACE reads with MiXCR. The table has hundreds of thousands of distinct CDR3 sequences, around 15% seen once; the top ten hold approximately 23%. The sample comprised PBMCs or a T cell subset sorted from them (not recorded which). Every receptor here comes from a man between 18 and 35 years old who had mild COVID-19 (a few samples of this study predate the infection). Cell type and time point are not known.

The genes are TRBV9 and TRBJ2-3; 12 bases match TRBD2. This CDR3 is built from 16 residues. V shed 3 bases, J shed 5 bases, and the junction held 7 bases outside the gene matches. The V gene's germline CDR1 is SGDLS and CDR2 YYNGEE. In DNA, the CDR3 is TGTGCCAGCAGCGGTACCGGGACTAGCGGGCTAGATACGCAGTATTTT. This sequence encodes CASSGTGTSGLDTQYF.

CDR3 protein: CASGSLGAGYGYTF. The CDR3 region has the DNA TGTGCCAGCGGCTCGTTGGGGGCTGGGTACGGCTACACCTTC. The V call is TRBV7-9, the J call TRBJ1-2, with D maybe TRBD1 (6 bases). Trimming shortened V by 8 bases and J by 8 bases, and 21 bases separated the two germline ends. Germline V gene sequence: CDR1 SEHNR, CDR2 FQNEAQ (reference sequence). The CDR3 consists of 14 residues.

This clonotype showed up just a few times. The rearrangement links TRBV30 to TRBJ2-1; the D gene is possibly TRBD2 (5 bases). Germline lookup yields CDR1 GTSNPN and CDR2 SVGIG (reference sequence). Trimming shortened V by 1 base and J by 6 bases, and 10 bases separated the two germline ends. The CDR3 is 13 amino acids. The CDR3 DNA follows: TGTGCCTGGAGTGCGGGGTACGGCAATGAGCAGTTCTTC. It specifies CAWSAGYGNEQFF.

The rearrangement uses TRBV10-3 and TRBJ1-2, with D perhaps matching TRBD1 (5 bases). The CDR3 consists of 14 residues. The ends were cut back, 8 bases at V and 7 bases at J, with 20 bases in the middle. Germline V gene lookup returns CDR1 ENHRY and CDR2 SYGVKD. CDR3: CAIGPLAGDGGYTF. CDR3 nucleotides: TGTGCCATCGGTCCCTTGGCGGGGGACGGTGGCTACACCTTC.

The sample holds many counts of this clonotype. The V gene is TRBV5-1, the J gene TRBJ2-1; a possible D gene is TRBD2 (6 bases). V dropped 0 bases and J dropped 5 bases, with 12 bases sitting between them. The CDR3 is 15 residues long. Germline V gene data show CDR1 as SGHRS and CDR2 as YFSETQ. The CDR3 loop reads CASSLVSGGNNEQFF. DNA for the CDR3: TGCGCCAGCAGCTTGGTTAGCGGTGGGAACAATGAGCAGTTCTTC.

This clonotype was detected only a few times. The chain employs TRBV5-1 and TRBJ2-5, with 9 nucleotides matching TRBD1. V lost 2 bases, J lost 4 bases, and 9 bases stayed unmatched. Germline V gene sequence: CDR1 SGHRS, CDR2 YFSETQ. The CDR3 is made up of 16 amino acids. Here the CDR3 reads CASSFGQGRIVETQYF. CDR3 DNA sequence: TGCGCCAGCAGCTTCGGACAGGGGAGGATCGTAGAGACCCAGTACTTC.

The chain joins TRBV2 to TRBJ2-1, with TRBD2 matching 7 bases. The CDR3 is made up of 18 amino acids. The germline V gene has CDR1 SNHLY and CDR2 FYNNEI. V lost 6 bases to trimming and J lost 0 bases; unmatched junction nucleotides: 14. In DNA form, the CDR3 reads TGTGCCAGCAGCATGAGACTAGGGCGGGGGAGCTCCTACAATGAGCAGTTCTTC. Translation: CASSMRLGRGSSYNEQFF. Supplemented by reference TRBV2 and TRBJ2-1, the full variable domain reads EPEVTQTPSHQVTQMGQEVILRCVPISNHLYFYWYRQILGQKVEFLVSFYNNEISEKSEIFDDQFSVERPDGSNFTLKIRSTKLEDSAMYFCASSMRLGRGSSYNEQFFGPGTRLTVL.

In nucleotides, the CDR3 is TGTGCCAGCAGTTACTCCCTGACGGAGAACACTGAAGCTTTCTTT. It translates to CASSYSLTENTEAFF. The V call is TRBV6-2 or TRBV6-3, the J call TRBJ1-1, with D uncertain. The germline CDR1 and CDR2 sequences are MNHEY and SVGEGT. With 0 bases removed from V and 1 base from J, the gap between germline ends came to 9 bases. The CDR3 totals 15 residues.

The chain recombines TRBV5-1 with TRBJ2-3; 7 positions match TRBD2. The V gene end was trimmed by 0 bases and the J gene end by 5 bases; junction bases not matched to a gene: 12. The CDR3 sequence is 17 residues long. The germline V gene has CDR1 SGHRS and CDR2 YFSETQ. As DNA, the CDR3 is TGCGCCAGCAGCTTGGCCCACGGGGAGGGTTATCGAGATACGCAGTATTTT. It encodes CASSLAHGEGYRDTQYF.

This clonotype has more than one count but fewer than ten. The CDR3 region has the DNA TGTGCCAGCAGCCAAGACAACTGGGGCTACACCTTC. This translates into CASSQDNWGYTF. This chain connects TRBV3-1 to TRBJ1-2; unclear D gene. The germline V gene encodes CDR1 LGHDT and CDR2 YNNKEL (reference sequence). The CDR3 runs 12 residues. V was pared by 0 bases and J by 8 bases, with 7 bases between.

The CDR3 DNA is TGCAGTGCTCCAGGGATCGGCAGGTTCAACTATGGCTACACCTTC. It yields the protein CSAPGIGRFNYGYTF. This chain connects TRBV20-1 to TRBJ1-2; a weak D match, TRBD1 (5 bases). CDR1 DFQATT and CDR2 SNEGSKA come from the germline V gene (reference sequence). The CDR3 consists of 15 residues. V lost 5 bases, J lost 2 bases, and 18 bases lay in between.

The rearrangement uses TRBV4-3 and TRBJ2-1; 10 nucleotides align to TRBD2. The CDR3 is 16 amino acids. The V segment lost 5 bases and the J segment 5 bases; nucleotides outside the gene matches: 9. Germline CDR1 reads LGHNA; CDR2 reads YSLEER. The CDR3 sequence: CASSNRGLAENNEQFF. DNA for the CDR3: TGCGCCAGCAGCAACCGTGGACTAGCGGAGAACAATGAGCAGTTCTTC.

This chain joins TRBV7-2 and TRBJ1-1, with D possibly being TRBD1 (5 bases). CDR3 length: 12 residues. The ends were cut back, 5 bases at V and 8 bases at J, with 12 bases in the middle. Germline V gene data show CDR1 as SGHTA and CDR2 as FQGNSA. CDR3 sequence: CASSRQSREAFF. CDR3 coding DNA: TGTGCCAGCAGCCGACAGAGTAGGGAAGCTTTCTTT. Full variable domain (rest looked up from reference TRBV7-2 and TRBJ1-1): GAGVSQSPSNKVTEKGKDVELRCDPISGHTALYWYRQSLGQGLEFLIYFQGNSAPDKSGLPSDRFSAERTGGSVSTLTIQRTQQEDSAVYLCASSRQSREAFFGQGTRLTVV.

This clonotype has a count of ten or more. J is TRBJ1-1 and V is TRBV29-1; D remains ambiguous. V was trimmed by 4 bases and J by 1 base, leaving 4 bases between them. The CDR3 length is 11 residues. From germline, CDR1 is SQVTM and CDR2 ANQGSEA. The CDR3 sequence is CSVARNTEAFF. The DNA for the CDR3 is TGCAGCGTTGCAAGGAACACTGAAGCTTTCTTT.

This CDR3 is CASSFTGTGELFF. In DNA, the CDR3 is TGCGCCAGCAGCTTTACAGGAACCGGGGAGCTGTTTTTT. V is TRBV5-1 and J is TRBJ2-2; weak D call: TRBD1 (5 bases). Trimming took 2 bases from V and 5 from J, leaving 7 bases between them. Looked up from germline, CDR1 is SGHRS and CDR2 is YFSETQ. The CDR3 runs 13 residues.

This clonotype was counted at least ten times. J is TRBJ1-2 and V is TRBV3-1; no clear D. V lost 3 bases, J lost 4 bases, and 6 bases lay in between. This CDR3 is built from 12 residues. Germline assignment: CDR1 LGHDT and CDR2 YNNKEL (reference sequence). The CDR3 reads CASSHALYGYTF. The CDR3 nucleotides are TGTGCCAGCAGCCACGCGCTCTATGGCTACACCTTC.

In this sample, this clonotype turned up a few times. The V and J genes are TRBV10-3 and TRBJ1-1, with D possibly TRBD1 on 6 matching bases. The germline gives CDR1 ENHRY, CDR2 SYGVKD. Trimming stripped 4 bases from V and 4 bases from J, with 13 bases between. CDR3 size: 14 residues. The CDR3 is CAISVGAWGTEAFF. The CDR3 nucleotides read TGTGCCATCAGTGTGGGGGCTTGGGGCACTGAAGCTTTCTTT.

The chain recombines TRBV6-5 with TRBJ1-2, with TRBD1 identical over 9 bases. Trimming removed 5 bases from V and 8 bases from J; junction bases left unmatched: 6. Germline V gives CDR1 MNHEY, CDR2 SVGAGI. The CDR3 is 13 residues long. This CDR3 is CASSTDRGSGYTF. CDR3 bases: TGTGCCAGCAGTACGGACAGGGGCAGCGGCTACACCTTC.

This clonotype turned up a few times. The chain recombines TRBV2 with TRBJ2-2; no clear D. Per germline, CDR1 SNHLY and CDR2 FYNNEI. Trimming removed 5 bases at V and 6 bases at J, with 13 bases between. The CDR3 has 14 residues. The CDR3 DNA sequence: TGTGCCAGCAGTCGAGACTGGGATGCCGGGGAGCTGTTTTTT. Its protein product is CASSRDWDAGELFF.

This clonotype has more than one count but fewer than ten. The J gene is TRBJ2-5, the V gene TRBV30; D not resolved. The CDR3 consists of 12 residues. Germline lookup yields CDR1 GTSNPN and CDR2 SVGIG (reference sequence). Trimming took 0 bases from V and 6 from J, leaving 8 bases between them. CDR3 region: CAWSVDWKTQYF. CDR3 nucleotides: TGTGCCTGGAGTGTAGATTGGAAGACCCAGTACTTC.

This clonotype showed up just a few times. This chain connects TRBV7-2 to TRBJ2-3; tentative D call: TRBD2 (7 bases). Germline V gene data show CDR1 as SGHTA and CDR2 as FQGNSA. The V and J ends lost 5 bases and 6 bases respectively, with 21 bases between them. CDR3 length equals 16 residues. The CDR3 reads CASSQTWGGLTDTQYF. CDR3 coding DNA: TGTGCCAGCAGCCAGACCTGGGGGGGGCTAACCGATACGCAGTATTTT.